This is a list of T cell receptor beta chains from one sample in a study of Ad26.COV2.S vaccination and SARS-CoV-2 variants. Clones were read by immunoSEQ multiplex PCR, and TCRdb kept only the in-frame ones, dropping some. Altogether roughly 500,000 clones are present, 80% to 90% being singletons, with the ten largest covering around 2.5%. The starting material was peripheral blood, obtained in a trial of Ad26.COV2.S vaccine versus placebo. Every receptor here comes from a person between 18 and 65 years old who received the Ad26.COV2.S COVID-19 vaccine or a placebo. CDR3s include the opening cysteine and the closing phenylalanine or tryptophan. D genes are given only for firm matches. Expanded clones get a size class; other rows say once, few or many, or leave the size out.

TRBD1 | TRBJ1-5 | TRBV2 | - | 15 | TGTGCCAGCAGTGGACAGGGTATGCGCAATCAGCCCCAGCATTTT | CASSGQGMRNQPQHF
- | TRBJ1-2 | TRBV15 | - | 15 | TGTGCCACCAGCAGAGATCGTGTGCAGGGAGGTGGCTACACCTTC | CATSRDRVQGGGYTF
- | TRBJ1-5 | TRBV23-1 | - | 13 | TGCGCCAGCAGTCACGCGATCAATCAGCCCCAGCATTTT | CASSHAINQPQHF
- | TRBJ2-3 | TRBV7-6 | - | 14 | TGTGCCAGCAGCTACGAGGGTGGGGCAGATACGCAGTATTTT | CASSYEGGADTQYF
- | TRBJ2-2 | TRBV13 | - | 14 | TGTGCCAGCAGCTTCCGGCCGAACACCGGGGAGCTGTTTTTT | CASSFRPNTGELFF
- | TRBJ1-3 | TRBV11-3 | - | 14 | TGTGCCAGCACCCGTATGGGGTCCGGAAACACCATATATTTT | CASTRMGSGNTIYF
- | TRBJ2-3 | TRBV6-6 | - | 14 | TGTGCCAGCACCAGGGGGACTACTTTAGATACGCAGTATTTT | CASTRGTTLDTQYF
- | TRBJ2-1 | TRBV7-9 | - | 18 | TGTGCCAGCAGCTTAGTGGGCCCTCCAGGGCCGATCTACAATGAGCAGTTCTTC | CASSLVGPPGPIYNEQFF
- | TRBJ2-3 | TRBV5-1 | - | 14 | TGCGCCAGCAGCCCCGGGACCTTAGGGGATACGCAGTATTTT | CASSPGTLGDTQYF
- | TRBJ1-1 | TRBV6-1 | - | 12 | TGTGCCAGCAGTGAAGATGACACTGAAGCTTTCTTT | CASSEDDTEAFF
TRBD1 | TRBJ2-5 | TRBV11-2 | - | 18 | TGTGCCAGCAGCTTAGCCCTCTCCGGGACAGGGGCACAAGAGACCCAGTACTTC | CASSLALSGTGAQETQYF
- | TRBJ2-3 | TRBV24-1 | - | 11 | TGTGCCACCAAAACAGGAGATACGCAGTATTTT | CATKTGDTQYF
TRBD2 | TRBJ2-2 | TRBV29-1 | - | 16 | TGCAGCGCACTAGCGGGGGAGGTTGTTGACACCGGGGAGCTGTTTTTT | CSALAGEVVDTGELFF
TRBD2 | TRBJ2-7 | TRBV5-4 | once | 18 | TGTGCCAGCAGCCCCCGTCTAGCGGGGCGATTCACAAACTACGAGCAGTACTTC | CASSPRLAGRFTNYEQYF
- | TRBJ1-2 | TRBV12-5 | - | 13 | TGTGCTAGTGGTTTGGTCGGGATGTACGGCTACACCTTC | CASGLVGMYGYTF
- | TRBJ1-5 | TRBV18 | - | 13 | TGTGCCAGCTCACCGTCCGGAAATCAGCCCCAGCATTTT | CASSPSGNQPQHF
TRBD1 | TRBJ1-2 | TRBV5-8 | - | 14 | TGTGCCAGCAGCCCCCAGGGGGAGGGGTATGGCTACACCTTC | CASSPQGEGYGYTF
- | TRBJ1-2 | TRBV27 | - | 15 | TGTGCCAGCAGTTTGGAAGGGATAGCTAACTATGGCTACACCTTC | CASSLEGIANYGYTF
- | TRBJ2-2 | TRBV4-3 | - | 16 | TGCGCCAGCAGCCAAGATGCCAAATCTTGGTCCGGGGAGCTGTTTTTT | CASSQDAKSWSGELFF
TRBD2 | TRBJ2-5 | TRBV7-9 | - | 15 | TGTGCCAGCAGAACTAGCGGGGGGTACCAAGAGACCCAGTACTTC | CASRTSGGYQETQYF
TRBD1 | TRBJ2-3 | TRBV5-8 | - | 17 | TGTGCCAGCAGTAGAGGGACAGGTGTTTCTAGCACAGATACGCAGTATTTT | CASSRGTGVSSTDTQYF
- | TRBJ1-5 | TRBV5-1 | - | 15 | TGCGCCAGCGCCCCCCGGGACGGCCTTAGTCAGCCCCAGCATTTT | CASAPRDGLSQPQHF
TRBD1 | TRBJ1-5 | TRBV19 | - | 13 | TGTGCCAGCGTGACAGGGGCCAATCAGCCCCAGCATTTT | CASVTGANQPQHF
- | TRBJ1-5 | TRBV28 | - | 15 | TGTGCCAGCAGTCGGGGGACATTGGGCAATCAGCCCCAGCATTTT | CASSRGTLGNQPQHF
- | TRBJ2-2 | TRBV6-5 | - | 14 | TGTGCCAGCAGCCTCCCCCCGGGCGGTGGGGAGCTGTTTTTT | CASSLPPGGGELFF
- | TRBJ2-2 | TRBV2 | - | 15 | TGTGCCAGCAGTGAAGGAGGGGCGCACACCGGGGAGCTGTTTTTT | CASSEGGAHTGELFF
TRBD2 | TRBJ2-2 | TRBV19 | - | 15 | TGTGCCAGTAGTTGGTCTAGCGGAAACACCGGGGAGCTGTTTTTT | CASSWSSGNTGELFF
- | TRBJ1-6 | TRBV5-1 | - | 17 | TGCGCCAGCAGCTTGTCCCCCTCCGGGACGGGTCTCTCACCCCTCCACTTT | CASSLSPSGTGLSPLHF
- | TRBJ2-7 | TRBV18 | - | 12 | TGTGCCAGCTCCCCCACCGGGGACGAGCAGTACTTC | CASSPTGDEQYF
- | TRBJ1-6 | TRBV9 | few | 14 | TGTGCCAGCAGCGACCAGGGCCATAATTCACCCCTCCACTTT | CASSDQGHNSPLHF
- | TRBJ2-7 | TRBV7-9 | once | 12 | TGTGCCAGCAGTCGCTCTCTTGACGAGCAGTACTTC | CASSRSLDEQYF
- | TRBJ1-5 | TRBV30 | - | 15 | TGTGCCTGGAGTCCCCCCCCGCAGGGAGATCAGCCCCAGCATTTT | CAWSPPPQGDQPQHF
- | TRBJ2-2 | TRBV28 | - | 17 | TGTGCCAGCAGTTTAGTCCGGGGGGCCGGCAACACCGGGGAGCTGTTTTTT | CASSLVRGAGNTGELFF
TRBD2 | TRBJ2-1 | TRBV6-6 | - | 17 | TGTGCCAGCAGTCGTAGGACTAGCGGGACAGGCTTGAATGAGCAGTTCTTC | CASSRRTSGTGLNEQFF
- | TRBJ2-5 | TRBV6-2/TRBV6-3 | - | 18 | TGTGCCAGCAGTTACTCGAGAAGTGGTGGCCCCAGGGAGAAGACCCAGTACTTC | CASSYSRSGGPREKTQYF
TRBD2 | TRBJ2-1 | TRBV4-3 | - | 14 | TGCGCCAGCGGCAAGCGGGGGGCCAATGATGAGCAGTTCTTC | CASGKRGANDEQFF
- | TRBJ1-4 | TRBV2 | - | 15 | TGTGCCAGCAGTGCCCAGGGAACGGCTAATGAAAAACTGTTTTTT | CASSAQGTANEKLFF
- | TRBJ1-5 | TRBV5-5 | - | 17 | TGTGCCAGCAGCTTCCGCCAGGGGAACGGGCTTCATCAGCCCCAGCATTTT | CASSFRQGNGLHQPQHF
- | TRBJ2-5 | TRBV7-2 | - | 15 | TGTGCCAGCAGCTTTTCCTCTGTGTACCAAGAGACCCAGTACTTC | CASSFSSVYQETQYF
TRBD1 | TRBJ1-1 | TRBV5-1 | - | 14 | TGCGCCAGCAGGCCGAGACAGGGGTACACTGAAGCTTTCTTT | CASRPRQGYTEAFF
- | TRBJ2-3 | TRBV24-1 | - | 16 | TGTGCCACCAGTGATTCCCCAGGCGGGGCCCAGGATACGCAGTATTTT | CATSDSPGGAQDTQYF
TRBD2 | TRBJ2-1 | TRBV19 | - | 14 | TGTGCCAGTAGTCCTAGGGTAGCGGGGGCTGAGCAGTTCTTC | CASSPRVAGAEQFF
TRBD1 | TRBJ1-2 | TRBV6-1 | - | 14 | TGTGCCAGCAGTGATCGGACAGGTATCTATGGCTACACCTTC | CASSDRTGIYGYTF
- | TRBJ2-1 | TRBV4-2 | - | 15 | TGTGCCAGCAGCCAAGATTGGGCTAGCGTCAATGAGCAGTTCTTC | CASSQDWASVNEQFF
- | TRBJ1-6 | TRBV5-4 | - | 15 | TGTGCCAGCAGCTTGGGCAGCTCCTATAATTCACCCCTCCACTTT | CASSLGSSYNSPLHF
TRBD1 | TRBJ1-6 | TRBV3-1/TRBV3-2 | once | 13 | TGTGCCAGCAGCCCGTCGACAGGGCTAGCCCTCCACTTT | CASSPSTGLALHF
- | TRBJ2-3 | TRBV11-2 | - | 16 | TGTGCCAGCAGCTTTGCTAGACATTCTAGCACAGATACGCAGTATTTT | CASSFARHSSTDTQYF
TRBD2 | TRBJ2-7 | TRBV7-2 | - | 13 | TGTGCCAGCAGCGTCCGGGACTACTACGAGCAGTACTTC | CASSVRDYYEQYF
- | TRBJ2-1 | TRBV12-3/TRBV12-4 | - | 11 | TGTGCCAGCAGCCGCTGGGATGAGCAGTTCTTC | CASSRWDEQFF
- | TRBJ2-3 | TRBV3-1/TRBV3-2 | - | 12 | TGTGCCAGCACCGGCGGCACAGATACGCAGTATTTT | CASTGGTDTQYF
TRBD1 | TRBJ2-1 | TRBV7-9 | - | 16 | TGTGCCAGCAGCTTCACGGCCGGGACAGGGAACAATGAGCAGTTCTTC | CASSFTAGTGNNEQFF
- | TRBJ1-2 | TRBV27 | few | 15 | TGTGCCAGCAGCCCTTATGACCTACACGGGTATGGCTACACCTTC | CASSPYDLHGYGYTF
TRBD2 | TRBJ2-3 | TRBV11-2 | - | 15 | TGTGCCAGCAGCTTACTACTAGCGGGAGTTGCTACGCAGTATTTT | CASSLLLAGVATQYF
- | TRBJ1-2 | TRBV9 | - | 14 | TGTGCCAGCAGCGTAGAGACCCAAGGGGTTGGCTACACCTTC | CASSVETQGVGYTF
- | TRBJ1-1 | TRBV13 | - | 14 | TGTGCCAGTGGATTTGCAGGGAGGAACACTGAAGCTTTCTTT | CASGFAGRNTEAFF
- | TRBJ1-4 | TRBV7-9 | once | 15 | TGTGCCAGCAGCTTCCAGGGACGAACTAATGAAAAACTGTTTTTT | CASSFQGRTNEKLFF
TRBD1 | TRBJ2-2 | TRBV5-1 | - | 17 | TGCGCCAGCAGCTTGGGATCTTGGACAGGGGGCACCGGGGAGCTGTTTTTT | CASSLGSWTGGTGELFF